Only one count was recorded for the clone carrying this T cell receptor (beta chain). The data belong to a study of control samples from healthy donors and cancer patients. The V end lost 2 bases, the J end lost 4 bases, and 8 bases lay between the germline ends. Germline-derived CDR1 and CDR2 are LGHDT and YNNKEL (reference sequence). The CDR3 has 13 amino acids. Generated by immunoSEQ multiplex PCR, the TCRdb table keeps only in-frame clones and is missing some. The table has more than 100,000 clones, roughly 92% seen once. The chain has TRBV3-1 (or the pseudogene TRBV3-2) and TRBJ1-1; D may be TRBD1 (5 bases). The receptor was derived from a woman younger than 30 in good health. The material sequenced was blood. The CDR3 nucleotides read TGTGCCAGCAGCCAACGTGGGGGCACTGAAGCTTTCTTT. The encoded protein is CASSQRGGTEAFF.